This TCR beta chain came from a study of blood T cells in healthy people across ages. In the study overall: About one barcoded beta molecule per two T cells came from capture by template switching.

A second about 7 to 12 cycle PCR used barcoded and J-beta primers. Each CDR3 protein is one row after TCRdb ran MiXCR on the 5' RACE reads. Of 500,000 to 650,000 distinct CDR3 sequences listed, roughly a quarter were seen once; the top ten hold approximately 3.6%. CDR3 size: 16 residues. Germline loops: CDR1 DFQATT, CDR2 SNEGSKA (reference sequence). V dropped 6 bases and J dropped 6; count of bases not matched to a gene: 16. Each sample yielded at least 7 million isolated PBMCs. This clonotype was seen a handful of times. In addition, the sample was reused for a study of T cells of mothers and their children. Per that paper: M1S, a second-PCR primer, added sample barcodes and 2-4 random nucleotides. For each mother, over 8 million TCR beta CDR3 reads were obtained, and for each child, approximately 3 million.

The rearrangement links TRBV20-1 to TRBJ2-1; 8 nucleotides align to TRBD2. The sequence was obtained from a boy between 2 and 10 years old in good health. Sequencing used blood. This CDR3 reads CSAGAVGTRLSNEQFF. The CDR3 DNA reads TGCAGTGCCGGGGCGGTTGGGACTAGATTGAGCAATGAGCAGTTCTTC.